This TCR beta chain was sequenced during a study of blood T cell repertoires in COVID-19. Measured with immunoSEQ multiplex PCR; TCRdb has only the in-frame clones, and not every one. The repertoire has about 260,000 clones, 75% to 95% of them found once; the top ten carry under 3%. This sequence was found in a person aged 18 to 30 with COVID-19, enrolled during active disease. The specimen sequenced was peripheral blood.

The CDR3 is CASSGTAAGNTIYF. The CDR3 DNA sequence: TGTGCCAGCAGCGGGACAGCGGCTGGAAACACCATATATTTT. This chain uses TRBV6-5 with TRBJ1-3; 7 bases are a match to TRBD1. The junction had 4 bases not matched to a gene; V was cut back by 6 bases and J by 2 bases. There are 14 residues in the CDR3. The germline gives CDR1 MNHEY, CDR2 SVGAGI.